The 25 T cell receptor beta chains in this list originate from one sample, sequenced in a study of shared clonotypes between healthy human individuals. Positively selected for CCR7, the CD45RO-negative cells used as naive CD8 cells excluded terminally differentiated effector memory CD45RA+ cells. Sequenced by immunoSEQ multiplex PCR; TCRdb stores in-frame clones only, minus some. The sample contains 650,000 to 800,000 clones, around 90% of which appear only once. The sequenced sample consisted of naive CD8+ T cells sorted from blood. These receptors were obtained from a man aged 25 to 40 in good health.

This rearrangement joins TRBV27 to TRBJ2-3, with D possibly called TRBD1 or TRBD2 (5 bases each). CDR1 and CDR2 from the germline V gene are MNHEY and SMNVEV (reference sequence). V was trimmed by 3 bases and J by 4 bases, leaving 14 bases between them. The CDR3 has 15 amino acids. CDR3 nucleotide sequence: TGTGCCAGCAGTTTTCTTGGGAGCAGGGCAGATACGCAGTATTTT. This encodes CASSFLGSRADTQYF.

Details on this clone: Distinct nucleotide sequences in the sample also encode this CDR3. J is TRBJ2-7 and V is TRBV28; no clear D gene. CDR1 is MDHEN, CDR2 SYDVKM, per germline. V was shortened by 4 bases and J by 3 bases, with 7 bases between the two germline ends. The CDR3 spans 12 residues. In DNA form, the CDR3 reads TGTGCCAGCAGTTCCTCGAACTACGAGCAGTACTTC. Translated: CASSSSNYEQYF.

The chain employs TRBV6-5 and TRBJ2-1, with no clear D. Trimming removed 5 bases from V and 8 bases from J, with 13 bases in between. The CDR3 spans 13 residues. Germline CDR1 MNHEY, CDR2 SVGAGI. The CDR3 sequence: CASSLAPWDEQFF. CDR3 nucleotide sequence: TGTGCCAGCAGTCTGGCCCCCTGGGATGAGCAGTTCTTC.

The rearrangement links TRBV4-3 to TRBJ2-3; D may be TRBD2 (6 bases). The V end lost 0 bases, the J end lost 1 base, and 14 bases lay between the germline ends. The CDR3 length is 17 residues. The V gene's germline CDR1 is LGHNA and CDR2 YSLEER. CDR3 residues: CASSQDLQRAGTDTQYF. The CDR3 DNA reads TGCGCCAGCAGCCAAGATCTCCAGCGGGCAGGCACAGATACGCAGTATTTT.

CDR3 residues: CASSDLGQETQYF. CDR3 DNA: TGTGCCAGCAGCGACTTGGGGCAAGAGACCCAGTACTTC. The rearrangement uses TRBV11-3 and TRBJ2-5, with unresolved D. The V end was cut by 5 bases, the J end by 2 bases, with 9 bases between. The germline V gene encodes CDR1 SGHNT and CDR2 YENEEA. The length of the CDR3 is 13 residues.

This chain joins TRBV14 and TRBJ2-7, with a weak D call TRBD2 (6 bases). This CDR3 has 15 residues. V lost 4 bases to trimming and J lost 4 bases, with 17 bases between them. Per the germline V gene, CDR1 is SGHDN and CDR2 is FVKESK. DNA for the CDR3: TGTGCCAGCAGCCGGACCATAACGGGAGAGTACGAGCAGTACTTC. It is translated as CASSRTITGEYEQYF.

The CDR3 is CAISTGQAAEQYF. Here the CDR3 DNA reads TGTGCCATCAGTACTGGACAGGCTGCGGAGCAGTACTTC. The chain uses TRBV10-3 and TRBJ2-7; TRBD1 agrees at 7 bases. CDR1 is ENHRY, CDR2 SYGVKD, per germline. With V trimmed by 5 bases and J by 7 bases, 8 bases remained unmatched. This CDR3 spans 13 amino acids.

This clone was seen a few times. The chain has TRBV27 and TRBJ2-1, with D perhaps given as TRBD1 or TRBD2 (6 bases each). In germline, CDR1 is MNHEY, CDR2 SMNVEV (reference sequence). CDR3 size: 14 residues. V lost 6 bases and J lost 8, with 17 bases in between. CDR3 sequence (DNA): TGTGCCAGCAGCAGGGGACCCGCGGGGTATGAGCAGTTCTTC. As protein: CASSRGPAGYEQFF.

The V gene is TRBV18, the J gene TRBJ1-2; 9 bases match TRBD1. CDR1 is KGHSH and CDR2 is LQKENI in the germline V gene. After removal of 6 bases from V and 4 bases from J, the junction contained 6 bases not matched to a gene. This CDR3 spans 14 amino acids. DNA for the CDR3: TGTGCCAGCTCCGCCGGGACAGGGACCTATGGCTACACCTTC. Translated: CASSAGTGTYGYTF.

The CDR3, as DNA: TGCAGCGTTGCGGGCGGGGAGAGCTCCTACGAGCAGTACTTC. Residues: CSVAGGESSYEQYF. The chain recombines TRBV29-1 with TRBJ2-7, with D possibly TRBD2 on 6 matching bases. Trimming removed 4 bases at V and 0 bases at J, with 13 bases between. The length of the CDR3 is 14 residues. CDR1 is SQVTM and CDR2 is ANQGSEA in the germline V gene.

DNA of the CDR3: TGTGCCAGCAGCTCCGGGACGGACTATGGCTACACCTTC. It encodes CASSSGTDYGYTF. The rearrangement links TRBV27 to TRBJ1-2; D is perhaps TRBD1 (5 bases). Trimming pared 6 bases from V and 3 bases from J, leaving 11 bases between. The CDR3 is made up of 13 amino acids. In germline, CDR1 is MNHEY, CDR2 SMNVEV (reference sequence).

The rearrangement uses TRBV4-1 and TRBJ2-5; 7 bases are shared with TRBD1. Germline V CDR1 and CDR2: MGHRA, YSYEKL. The V gene end was trimmed by 0 bases and the J gene end by 3 bases; junction bases not matched to a gene: 1. This CDR3 is 14 amino acids long. The CDR3 DNA reads TGCGCCAGCAGCCAAGAAGGGACAGAAGAGACCCAGTACTTC. Translation: CASSQEGTEETQYF.

CDR3 nucleotide sequence: TGTGCCAGCAGCCCCACACCCGAGAACACTGAAGCTTTCTTT. Amino acids: CASSPTPENTEAFF. The chain combines TRBV7-2 with TRBJ1-1; D is unresolved. Looked up from germline, CDR1 is SGHTA and CDR2 is FQGNSA. There are 14 residues in the CDR3. Trimming took 5 bases from V and 1 from J, leaving 11 bases between them.

V usage is TRBV19 and J usage is TRBJ2-7; D is perhaps TRBD1 or TRBD2 (5 bases each). In germline, CDR1 is LNHDA, CDR2 SQIVND (reference sequence). V gave up 6 bases and J gave up 2 bases, with 17 bases separating them. The CDR3 is 15 amino acids. The chain's CDR3 is CASSPMGVWAYEQYF. The CDR3 DNA is TGTGCCAGTAGCCCGATGGGGGTTTGGGCCTACGAGCAGTACTTC.

The J gene is TRBJ2-1, the V gene TRBV7-9; TRBD2 aligns across 11 bases. Trimming removed 2 bases from V and 10 bases from J; junction bases left unmatched: 13. The CDR3 is 17 amino acids. Germline CDR1 reads SEHNR; CDR2 reads FQNEAQ (reference sequence). The DNA of the CDR3 is TGTGCCAGCAGCTTACCCCTAGCGGGAGGCATTGTGACCGAGCAGTTCTTC. It specifies CASSLPLAGGIVTEQFF.

The chain combines TRBV5-1 with TRBJ2-7; 7 bases fit TRBD2. CDR1 is SGHRS and CDR2 is YFSETQ in the germline V gene. V shed 0 bases, J shed 4 bases, and the junction held 10 bases outside the gene matches. CDR3 length: 16 amino acids. The CDR3 region has the DNA TGCGCCAGCAGCTTGGCCTCGGCGGGAGAGGGTTACGAGCAGTACTTC. This gives the protein CASSLASAGEGYEQYF.

This chain uses TRBV7-9 with TRBJ2-7, with a tentative D call TRBD1 (5 bases). Germline lookup yields CDR1 SEHNR and CDR2 FQNEAQ (reference sequence). CDR3 size: 16 residues. V lost 8 bases, J lost 2 bases, and 22 bases lay in between. For the CDR3, the DNA is TGTGCCAGCGTTCAACCCACGGTGACAGATACCTACGAGCAGTACTTC. Translated, it gives CASVQPTVTDTYEQYF. Using reference TRBV7-9 and TRBJ2-7 for the parts outside the CDR3, the full variable domain is DTGVSQNPRHKITKRGQNVTFRCDPISEHNRLYWYRQTLGQGPEFLTYFQNEAQLEKSRLLSDRFSAERPKGSFSTLEIQRTEQGDSAMYLCASVQPTVTDTYEQYFGPGTRLTVT.

The V call is TRBV7-9, the J call TRBJ2-7, with D possibly called TRBD1 or TRBD2 (5 bases each). The ends were cut back, 5 bases at V and 4 bases at J, with 15 bases in the middle. The CDR3 covers 14 residues. CDR1 and CDR2 (germline): SEHNR, FQNEAQ (reference sequence). CDR3 loop: CASSPRDGAYEQYF. The CDR3, as DNA: TGTGCCAGCAGCCCTCGGGACGGAGCTTACGAGCAGTACTTC.

The J gene is TRBJ2-5, the V gene TRBV7-9; D could derive from TRBD1 or TRBD2 (5 bases each). The germline V gene encodes CDR1 SEHNR and CDR2 FQNEAQ (reference sequence). Trimming took off 5 bases at V and 5 bases at J, with 18 bases between the two ends. The CDR3 spans 15 residues. CDR3 region: CASSRDRGGWETQYF. In DNA, the CDR3 is TGTGCCAGCAGCCGGGACCGAGGTGGGTGGGAGACCCAGTACTTC.

The rearrangement uses TRBV27 and TRBJ2-1; 8 nucleotides match TRBD2. CDR3 length: 13 residues. Germline CDR1 reads MNHEY; CDR2 reads SMNVEV (reference sequence). CDR3 sequence reads: CASGRVSYNEQFF. The CDR3 nucleotides are TGTGCGAGCGGGAGAGTCTCCTACAATGAGCAGTTCTTC.

This chain joins TRBV6-6 and TRBJ2-1; the D is unclear. The germline gives CDR1 MNHNY, CDR2 SVGAGI (reference sequence). V shed 6 bases and J shed 0 bases, with 12 bases lying between them. The length of the CDR3 is 15 residues. The CDR3 reads CASRDRAASYNEQFF. CDR3 DNA sequence: TGTGCCAGCAGGGATCGGGCAGCCTCCTACAATGAGCAGTTCTTC.

The chain recombines TRBV11-2 with TRBJ2-1; 14 bases match TRBD2. The V segment lost 2 bases and the J segment 9 bases; nucleotides outside the gene matches: 15. The CDR3 sequence is 19 residues long. Germline assignment: CDR1 SGHAT and CDR2 FQNNGV. CDR3 DNA: TGTGCCAGCAGCTTACAGGTCTGGGGGGGACTAGCGGGAGTATCTGAGCAGTTCTTC. This codes for CASSLQVWGGLAGVSEQFF.

V and J are TRBV27 and TRBJ1-4; tentative D call: TRBD1 (5 bases). The CDR3 runs 14 residues. Germline V lookup: CDR1 MNHEY, CDR2 SMNVEV (reference sequence). The V gene lost 3 bases and the J gene lost 2 bases, with 7 bases spanning the gap. The CDR3 DNA reads as TGTGCCAGCAGTTTGGGGCAGACTAATGAAAAACTGTTTTTT. It translates to CASSLGQTNEKLFF.

This clone was picked up one time. The genes are TRBV2 and TRBJ2-7; D is possibly TRBD1 or TRBD2 (5 bases each). The germline gives CDR1 SNHLY, CDR2 FYNNEI. The CDR3 contains 15 residues. Trimming removed 4 bases from V and 2 bases from J, with 15 bases in between. The CDR3 coding sequence is TGTGCCAGCAGTGGCGGAACAGGAGGCCCCTACGAGCAGTACTTC. This gives the protein CASSGGTGGPYEQYF.

This clone was picked up one time. The V call is TRBV6-6, the J call TRBJ2-3; 8 bases are shared with TRBD2. V lost 10 bases, J lost 4 bases, and 10 bases stayed unmatched. The length of the CDR3 is 14 residues. The V gene's germline CDR1 is MNHNY and CDR2 SVGAGI (reference sequence). The chain's CDR3 is CAISGTSSSDTQYF. DNA for the CDR3: TGTGCCATATCCGGGACTAGTAGTTCAGATACGCAGTATTTT.